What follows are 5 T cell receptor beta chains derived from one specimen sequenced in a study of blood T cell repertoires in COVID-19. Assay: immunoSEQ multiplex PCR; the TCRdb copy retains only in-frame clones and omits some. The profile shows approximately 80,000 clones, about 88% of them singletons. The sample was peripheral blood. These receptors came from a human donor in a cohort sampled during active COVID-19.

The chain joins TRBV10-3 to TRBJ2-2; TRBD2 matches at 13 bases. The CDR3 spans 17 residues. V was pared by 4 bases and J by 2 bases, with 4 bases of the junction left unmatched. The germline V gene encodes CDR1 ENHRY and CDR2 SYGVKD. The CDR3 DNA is TGTGCCATCAGTGGGACTAGCGGGGGTCCTAACACCGGGGAGCTGTTTTTT. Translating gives CAISGTSGGPNTGELFF.

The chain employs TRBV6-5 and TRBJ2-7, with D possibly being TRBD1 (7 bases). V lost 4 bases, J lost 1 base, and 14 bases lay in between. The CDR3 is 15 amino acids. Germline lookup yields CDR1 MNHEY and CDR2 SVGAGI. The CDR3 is CASSSGPGGSYEQYF. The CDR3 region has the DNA TGTGCCAGCAGTTCCGGACCAGGGGGGTCCTACGAGCAGTACTTC.

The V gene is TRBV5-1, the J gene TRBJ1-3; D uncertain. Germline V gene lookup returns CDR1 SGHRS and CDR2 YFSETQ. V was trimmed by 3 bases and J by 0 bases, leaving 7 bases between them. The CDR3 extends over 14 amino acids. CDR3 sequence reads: CASSSQASGNTIYF. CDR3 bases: TGCGCCAGCAGCTCTCAGGCCTCTGGAAACACCATATATTTT. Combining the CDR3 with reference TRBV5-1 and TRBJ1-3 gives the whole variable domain KAGVTQTPRYLIKTRGQQVTLSCSPISGHRSVSWYQQTPGQGLQFLFEYFSETQRNKGNFPGRFSGRQFSNSRSEMNVSTLELGDSALYLCASSSQASGNTIYFGEGSWLTVV.

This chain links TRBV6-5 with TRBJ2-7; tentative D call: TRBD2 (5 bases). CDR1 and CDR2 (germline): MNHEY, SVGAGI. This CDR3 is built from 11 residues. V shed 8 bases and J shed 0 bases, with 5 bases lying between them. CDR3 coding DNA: TGTGCCAGCGGGAGCTCCTACGAGCAGTACTTC. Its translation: CASGSSYEQYF.

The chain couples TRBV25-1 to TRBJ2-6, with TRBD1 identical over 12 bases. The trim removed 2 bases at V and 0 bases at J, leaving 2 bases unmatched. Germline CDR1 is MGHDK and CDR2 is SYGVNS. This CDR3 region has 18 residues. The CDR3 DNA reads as TGTGCCAGCAGTGAACCGGGACAGGGGGCCTCTGGGGCCAACGTCCTGACTTTC. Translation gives CASSEPGQGASGANVLTF.